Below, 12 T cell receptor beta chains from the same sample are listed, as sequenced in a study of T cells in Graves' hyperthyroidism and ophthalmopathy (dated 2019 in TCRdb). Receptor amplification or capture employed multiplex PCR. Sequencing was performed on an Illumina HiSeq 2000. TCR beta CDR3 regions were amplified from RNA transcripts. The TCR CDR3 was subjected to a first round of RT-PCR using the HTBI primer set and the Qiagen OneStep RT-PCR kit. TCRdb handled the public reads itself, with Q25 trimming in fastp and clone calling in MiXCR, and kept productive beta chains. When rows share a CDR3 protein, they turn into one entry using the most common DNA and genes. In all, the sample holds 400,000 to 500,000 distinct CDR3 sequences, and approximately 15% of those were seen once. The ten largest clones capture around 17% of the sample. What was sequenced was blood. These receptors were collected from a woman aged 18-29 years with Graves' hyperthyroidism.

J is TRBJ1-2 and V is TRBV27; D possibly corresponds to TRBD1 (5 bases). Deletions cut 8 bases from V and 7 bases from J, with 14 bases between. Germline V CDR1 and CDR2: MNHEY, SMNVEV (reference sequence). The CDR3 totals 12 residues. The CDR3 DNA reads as TGTGCCAGCCTCCCGGGGGGAAGTGGCTACACCTTC. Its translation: CASLPGGSGYTF.

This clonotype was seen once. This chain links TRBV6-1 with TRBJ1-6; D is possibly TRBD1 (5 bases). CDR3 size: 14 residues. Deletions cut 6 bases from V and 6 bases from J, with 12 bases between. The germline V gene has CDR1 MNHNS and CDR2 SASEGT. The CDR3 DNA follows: TGTGCCAGCAGGGTCCAGGGTGGTAATTCACCCCTCCACTTT. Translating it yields CASRVQGGNSPLHF.

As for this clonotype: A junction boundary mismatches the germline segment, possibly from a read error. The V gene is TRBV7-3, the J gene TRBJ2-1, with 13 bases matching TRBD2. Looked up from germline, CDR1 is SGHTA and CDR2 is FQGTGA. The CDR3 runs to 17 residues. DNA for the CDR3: TGTGCCAGCAGCTCCATCTCCGGGACTAGCGGGAACAATGCGCAGTTCTTC. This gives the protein CASSSISGTSGNNAQFF.

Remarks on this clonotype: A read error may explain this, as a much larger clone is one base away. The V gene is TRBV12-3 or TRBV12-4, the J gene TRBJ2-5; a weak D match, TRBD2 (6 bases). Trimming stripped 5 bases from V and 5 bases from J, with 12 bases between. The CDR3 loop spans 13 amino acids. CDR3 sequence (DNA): TGTGCCAGCAGTGGAGGGGCCAGGGAGACCCAGTACTTC. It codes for CASSGGARETQYF.

The CDR3 bases are TGTGCCAGCAGCGGGGGGGAAGGACAGATAACCACTGAAGCTTTCTTT. Its protein product is CASSGGEGQITTEAFF. The chain links TRBV9 to TRBJ1-1, with D maybe TRBD1 (6 bases). With 3 bases removed from V and 4 bases from J, the gap between germline ends came to 19 bases. The CDR3 totals 16 residues. Germline loops: CDR1 SGDLS, CDR2 YYNGEE.

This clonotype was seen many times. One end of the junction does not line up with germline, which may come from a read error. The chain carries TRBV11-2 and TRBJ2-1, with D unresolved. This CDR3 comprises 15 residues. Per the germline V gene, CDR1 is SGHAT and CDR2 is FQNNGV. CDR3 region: CASSFVTPAHNGQFF. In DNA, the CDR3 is TGTGCCAGCAGCTTTGTTACGCCTGCCCACAATGGGCAGTTCTTC.

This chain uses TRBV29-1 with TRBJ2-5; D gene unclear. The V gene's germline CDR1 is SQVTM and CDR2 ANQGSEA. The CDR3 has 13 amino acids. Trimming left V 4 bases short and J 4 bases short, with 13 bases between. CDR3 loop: CSVGPRLAETQYF. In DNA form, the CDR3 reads TGCAGCGTTGGTCCCCGCCTCGCAGAGACCCAGTACTTC.

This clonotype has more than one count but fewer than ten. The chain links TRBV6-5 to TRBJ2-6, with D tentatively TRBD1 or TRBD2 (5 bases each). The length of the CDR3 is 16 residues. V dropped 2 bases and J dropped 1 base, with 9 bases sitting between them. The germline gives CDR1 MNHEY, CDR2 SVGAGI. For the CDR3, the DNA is TGTGCCAGCAGTTACCGGGGACCTTCTGGGGCCAACGTCCTGACTTTC. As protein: CASSYRGPSGANVLTF.

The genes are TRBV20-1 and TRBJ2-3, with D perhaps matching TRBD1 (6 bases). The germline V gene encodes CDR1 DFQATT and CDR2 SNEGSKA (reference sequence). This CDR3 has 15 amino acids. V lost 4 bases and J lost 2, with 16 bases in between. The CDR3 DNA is TGCAGTGCTATTTCCCCGAGGGGGATCACAGATACGCAGTATTTT. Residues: CSAISPRGITDTQYF.

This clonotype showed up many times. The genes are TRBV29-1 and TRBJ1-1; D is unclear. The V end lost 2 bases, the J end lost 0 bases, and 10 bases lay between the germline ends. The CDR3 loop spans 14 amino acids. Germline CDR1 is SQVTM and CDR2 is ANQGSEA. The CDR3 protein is CSVEQRLVNTEAFF. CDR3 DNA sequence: TGCAGCGTTGAACAGAGACTGGTGAACACTGAAGCTTTCTTT.

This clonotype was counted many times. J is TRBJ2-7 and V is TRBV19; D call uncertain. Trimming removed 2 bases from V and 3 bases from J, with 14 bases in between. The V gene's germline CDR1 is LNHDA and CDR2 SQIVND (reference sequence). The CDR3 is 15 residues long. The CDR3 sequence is CASSISVYRDYEQYF. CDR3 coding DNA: TGTGCCAGTAGTATAAGCGTGTACCGAGACTACGAGCAGTACTTC.

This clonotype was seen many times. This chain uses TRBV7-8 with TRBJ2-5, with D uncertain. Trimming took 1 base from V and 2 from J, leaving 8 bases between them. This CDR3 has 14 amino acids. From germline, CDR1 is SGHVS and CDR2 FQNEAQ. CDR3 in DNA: TGTGCCAGCAGCTTAGGGCAATCACAAGAGACCCAGTACTTC. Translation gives CASSLGQSQETQYF.